The 20 T cell receptor beta chains given below trace back to one sample, sequenced in a study of response to subunit inactivated influenza vaccine. TCRdb used MiXCR to reprocess the RT-PCR reads, holding one entry per CDR3 protein. The sample yields just under 550,000 distinct CDR3 sequences, under 25% seen once. This sample was shared with a second study, whose subject was T cells expressing NK-cell markers. That source reports: The authors generated TCR beta cDNA through 5'RACE template switching with UMIs.

Here the sequenced sample was CD4+ T cells sorted from PBMCs, taken 11 to 12 days after vaccination. The receptors were sampled from a man in his forties or fifties who received an inactivated influenza vaccine.

This clonotype was seen only a few times. The chain links TRBV6-4 to TRBJ2-1, with D possibly TRBD2 on 6 matching bases. This CDR3 region has 12 residues. Per the germline V gene, CDR1 is MRHNA and CDR2 is SNTAGT. Trimming pared 3 bases from V and 10 bases from J, leaving 10 bases between. The chain's CDR3 is CASSEGGIEQFF. CDR3 DNA sequence: TGTGCCAGCAGTGAAGGAGGGATCGAGCAGTTCTTC.

V and J are TRBV10-3 and TRBJ1-6; a weak D match, TRBD1 (6 bases). CDR3 length: 11 amino acids. The V gene's germline CDR1 is ENHRY and CDR2 SYGVKD. V shed 11 bases and J shed 7 bases, with 9 bases lying between them. CDR3 amino acids: CAAGQNSPLHF. The DNA for the CDR3 is TGTGCCGCAGGACAGAATTCACCCCTCCACTTT.

This clonotype was observed a few times. The chain recombines TRBV20-1 with TRBJ1-5, with TRBD1 as a possible D gene (5 bases). This CDR3 region has 15 residues. V was trimmed by 4 bases and J by 4 bases, leaving 17 bases between them. Germline V lookup: CDR1 DFQATT, CDR2 SNEGSKA (reference sequence). The CDR3 loop is CSAINRDHGNQPQHF. CDR3 nucleotide sequence: TGCAGTGCTATCAACCGGGACCACGGGAATCAGCCCCAGCATTTT.

V is TRBV7-2 and J is TRBJ2-3, with 11 bases matching TRBD2. Germline trimming cut 9 bases from V and 5 bases from J; bases unmatched to any gene: 1. Looked up from germline, CDR1 is SGHTA and CDR2 is FQGNSA. The CDR3 loop spans 12 amino acids. The CDR3, as DNA: TGTGCCAGTAGCGGGAGGGTAGATACGCAGTATTTT. This translates into CASSGRVDTQYF.

This chain connects TRBV28 to TRBJ2-1; 7 bases fit TRBD1. This CDR3 region has 14 residues. V gave up 6 bases and J gave up 10 bases; unmatched junction bases: 12. CDR1 and CDR2 (germline): MDHEN, SYDVKM. CDR3 loop: CASRSGQPNLEQFF. The CDR3 nucleotides read TGTGCCAGCAGATCGGGACAGCCGAATTTAGAGCAGTTCTTC. The entire variable domain, with the rest obtained from reference TRBV28 and TRBJ2-1, is as follows: DVKVTQSSRYLVKRTGEKVFLECVQDMDHENMFWYRQDPGLGLRLIYFSYDVKMKEKGDIPEGYSVSREKKERFSLILESASTNQTSMYLCASRSGQPNLEQFFGPGTRLTVL.

This clonotype has ten or more counts. V gene TRBV12-3 or TRBV12-4 combines with J gene TRBJ1-1; D is unclear. CDR3 length: 12 amino acids. The germline V and J ends were trimmed by 6 bases and 6 bases, with 11 bases remaining between them. The CDR3: CASRLPGAEAFF. The CDR3 region has the DNA TGTGCCAGCAGGCTACCAGGCGCTGAAGCTTTCTTT.

This clonotype has more than one count but fewer than ten. The chain has TRBV7-2 and TRBJ1-2; tentatively, D is TRBD1 (5 bases). The CDR3 has 14 residues. Germline loops: CDR1 SGHTA, CDR2 FQGNSA. V lost 6 bases, J lost 3 bases, and 14 bases lay in between. This CDR3 reads CASRRAGGDYGYTF. CDR3 sequence (DNA): TGTGCCAGCAGGCGAGCGGGGGGGGACTATGGCTACACCTTC. The complete variable domain, with remaining parts taken from reference TRBV7-2 and TRBJ1-2, reads GAGVSQSPSNKVTEKGKDVELRCDPISGHTALYWYRQSLGQGLEFLIYFQGNSAPDKSGLPSDRFSAERTGGSVSTLTIQRTQQEDSAVYLCASRRAGGDYGYTFGSGTRLTVV.

This clonotype was counted at least ten times. This chain uses TRBV28 with TRBJ2-2, with D perhaps matching TRBD2 (5 bases). The CDR3 runs to 19 residues. CDR1 MDHEN and CDR2 SYDVKM come from the germline V gene. V lost 2 bases and J 0 bases, leaving 19 bases between the germline ends. This CDR3 reads CASSLMIPEGASNTGELFF. The CDR3, as DNA: TGTGCCAGCAGTTTAATGATCCCTGAGGGCGCTTCGAACACCGGGGAGCTGTTTTTT.

This clonotype appeared a few times. The genes are TRBV24-1 and TRBJ2-2; 9 nucleotides align to TRBD1. Unmatched junction bases numbered 1, after V lost 3 bases and J lost 0 bases. Germline assignment: CDR1 KGHDR and CDR2 SFDVKD. The CDR3 consists of 16 residues. CDR3 sequence: CATSDHRGPNTGELFF. The CDR3 coding sequence is TGTGCCACCAGTGATCACAGGGGGCCGAACACCGGGGAGCTGTTTTTT.

The sample holds a few counts of this clonotype. V is TRBV15 and J is TRBJ1-2; 8 bases agree with TRBD1. Germline V gene sequence: CDR1 LNHNV, CDR2 YYDKDF (reference sequence). This CDR3 is 15 amino acids long. V lost 3 bases and J lost 2; bases outside the gene matches: 5. CDR3 nucleotide sequence: TGTGCCACCAGCAGGATTCACAGGGGGAACTATGGCTACACCTTC. It codes for CATSRIHRGNYGYTF.

CDR3 sequence reads: CASSQTSGGPSYEQYF. The CDR3 bases are TGTGCCAGCAGTCAAACTAGCGGGGGGCCTTCCTACGAGCAGTACTTC. The genes are TRBV6-1 and TRBJ2-7; 12 nucleotides agree with TRBD2. Germline assignment: CDR1 MNHNS and CDR2 SASEGT. There are 16 residues in the CDR3. V shed 5 bases, J shed 1 base, and the junction held 6 bases outside the gene matches.

A few counts support this clonotype. For the CDR3, the DNA is TGTGCCAGCAGCCCGAGACAGGGAATGCGAGAGACCCAGTACTTC. Protein sequence: CASSPRQGMRETQYF. The V call is TRBV7-8, the J call TRBJ2-5, with 7 bases that match TRBD1. CDR3 size: 15 residues. The V gene end was trimmed by 5 bases and the J gene end by 4 bases; junction bases not matched to a gene: 10. From germline, CDR1 is SGHVS and CDR2 FQNEAQ. Together with reference TRBV7-8 and TRBJ2-5, the CDR3 gives the full variable domain: GAGVSQSPRYKVAKRGQDVALRCDPISGHVSLFWYQQALGQGPEFLTYFQNEAQLDKSGLPSDRFFAERPEGSVSTLKIQRTQQEDSAVYLCASSPRQGMRETQYFGPGTRLLVL.

Concerning this clonotype itself: This sequence may be a read error, since a much larger clone differs from it by one base. This rearrangement joins TRBV6-2 or TRBV6-3 to TRBJ2-1; 8 bases map to TRBD1. Germline values: CDR1 MNHEY, CDR2 SVGEGT. Trimming at V came to 8 bases and at J to 7 bases, leaving 7 bases not matched to a gene. The CDR3 consists of 13 residues. The CDR3: CASGKNRGNEQFF. For the CDR3, the DNA is TGTGCCAGCGGTAAGAACAGGGGGAATGAGCAGTTCTTC.

The chain links TRBV20-1 to TRBJ2-7; D is perhaps TRBD1 (6 bases). The CDR3 is 12 amino acids. Germline CDR1 DFQATT, CDR2 SNEGSKA (reference sequence). The V end lost 5 bases, the J end lost 2 bases, and 10 bases lay between the germline ends. CDR3 residues: CSAPTGAYEQYF. In DNA, the CDR3 is TGCAGTGCTCCGACAGGAGCCTACGAGCAGTACTTC.

The chain is built from TRBV24-1 and TRBJ1-4, with 8 bases aligning to TRBD1. The CDR3 runs to 15 residues. V dropped 7 bases and J dropped 8; count of bases not matched to a gene: 11. Germline loops: CDR1 KGHDR, CDR2 SFDVKD. Here the CDR3 DNA reads TGTGCCACCAGCGACTCGGGACAGGTCGCCGAAAAACTGTTTTTT. Protein: CATSDSGQVAEKLFF.

Ten or more counts support this clonotype. The chain joins TRBV9 to TRBJ2-2; TRBD2 matches 7 bases. Germline-derived CDR1 and CDR2 are SGDLS and YYNGEE. The CDR3 contains 15 residues. The V gene end was trimmed by 2 bases and the J gene end by 1 base; junction bases not matched to a gene: 2. This CDR3 reads CASSVGTMNTGELFF. In DNA, the CDR3 is TGTGCCAGCAGCGTGGGGACTATGAACACCGGGGAGCTGTTTTTT.

Here the CDR3 reads CASSIGARVISGANVLTF. CDR3 bases: TGTGCCAGTAGTATAGGGGCCAGGGTTATCTCTGGGGCCAACGTCCTGACTTTC. This chain uses TRBV19 with TRBJ2-6; maybe TRBD1 (5 bases). V was shortened by 1 base and J by 0 bases, with 13 bases between the two germline ends. This CDR3 is 18 amino acids long. Germline loops: CDR1 LNHDA, CDR2 SQIVND (reference sequence).

The chain employs TRBV28 and TRBJ1-1; 7 nucleotides align to TRBD1. The CDR3 has 15 residues. Germline V gives CDR1 MDHEN, CDR2 SYDVKM. The ends lost 5 bases at V and 6 bases at J; junction bases unmatched: 12. In DNA form, the CDR3 reads TGTGCCAGCAGTCTTCGGACAGGTTGGAAGGCTGAAGCTTTCTTT. Its translation is CASSLRTGWKAEAFF.

The J gene is TRBJ2-3, the V gene TRBV11-3; no clear D gene. CDR1 and CDR2 from the germline V gene are SGHNT and YENEEA. Trimming took 0 bases from V and 4 from J, leaving 8 bases between them. The CDR3 spans 14 residues. This chain's CDR3 is CASSLDHRADTQYF. As DNA, the CDR3 is TGTGCCAGCAGCTTAGACCACCGGGCAGATACGCAGTATTTT.

This clonotype was seen only a few times. V is TRBV7-9 and J is TRBJ2-7; a weak D match, TRBD1 (6 bases). In germline, CDR1 is SEHNR, CDR2 FQNEAQ (reference sequence). V was clipped by 8 bases and J by 2 bases, with 7 bases between them. The CDR3 is made up of 11 amino acids. CDR3 loop: CASQGTYEQYF. In nucleotides, the CDR3 is TGTGCCAGCCAGGGGACCTACGAGCAGTACTTC.